This section outlines one TCR beta chain sequence together with its context. No antigen is known for it. Method: immunoSEQ multiplex PCR; TCRdb's copy keeps in-frame clones and lacks some. The sample carries 84,000 or so clones, approximately 89% recorded once. The sample is drawn from a study of T cell responses to AZD1222 COVID-19 vaccine. Study-wide findings and caveats: Vaccine-related CD4 TCRs covered spike, predominating at 160-218 and 743-854. Spike-specific TCRs gained breadth and depth after people received two AZD1222 doses.

This TCR was recovered from an adult in good health. The specimen comprised peripheral blood, sampled on day 0 of AZD1222 vaccination.

CDR3 sequence: CASSRPPMSSYNEQFF. DNA for the CDR3: TGTGCCAGTAGTAGGCCCCCCATGAGCTCCTACAATGAGCAGTTCTTC. The chain combines TRBV19 with TRBJ2-1; D not certain. The CDR3 runs to 16 residues. Trimming took off 4 bases at V and 0 bases at J, with 13 bases between the two ends. In germline, CDR1 is LNHDA, CDR2 SQIVND (reference sequence).